Presented here are 14 T cell receptor beta chains from one specimen sequenced in a study of CD8 T cells in ankylosing spondylitis. MiXCR, applied by TCRdb to the 5' RACE reads, yields one record per CDR3 protein. The data contain around 300,000 distinct CDR3 sequences, more than 9% of them singletons. The sequenced sample was blood, either unsorted or a sorted T cell fraction (not recorded which). The receptors stem from a female donor with ankylosing spondylitis or in good health (not recorded which).

This clonotype has just a few counts. The chain is built from TRBV20-1 and TRBJ2-6, with 10 positions matching TRBD1. Germline CDR1 DFQATT, CDR2 SNEGSKA (reference sequence). The CDR3 length is 19 residues. The junction had 12 bases not matched to a gene; V was cut back by 0 bases and J by 4 bases. CDR3 sequence (DNA): TGCAGTGCTAGAGATTCCCTGCGGGACAGGGGTTCAGGGGCCAACGTCCTGACTTTC. It encodes CSARDSLRDRGSGANVLTF.

This clonotype came up many times. CDR3 protein: CASSLRRGRNEQFF. The DNA of the CDR3 is TGTGCCAGCAGCTTGCGCAGGGGGCGGAATGAGCAGTTCTTC. The V call is TRBV5-6, the J call TRBJ2-1, with 8 bases identical to TRBD1. The CDR3 runs to 14 residues. Germline assignment: CDR1 SGHDT and CDR2 YYEEEE. J was trimmed by 7 bases and V by 1 base; bases with no gene match: 4.

Of note for this clonotype: With a much larger clone just one base away, this may be a read error. The rearrangement joins TRBV20-1 to TRBJ2-1; perhaps TRBD2 as D (7 bases). The CDR3 has 15 amino acids. Per germline, CDR1 DFQATT and CDR2 SNEGSKA (reference sequence). The CDR3 sequence is CSARDVGGALNDQFF. CDR3 coding DNA: TGCAGTGCTAGAGATGTGGGGGGGGCCCTCAATGATCAGTTCTTC.

This clonotype occurred many times. The chain couples TRBV11-1 to TRBJ1-1; 12 nucleotides line up with TRBD1. This CDR3 comprises 15 residues. Looked up from germline, CDR1 is SGHAT and CDR2 is FQDESV (reference sequence). The J segment lost 0 bases and the V segment lost 6 bases, leaving 2 bases of the junction unmatched. This CDR3 reads CASRGQGALNTEAFF. CDR3 DNA sequence: TGTGCCAGCAGGGGACAGGGGGCGCTGAACACTGAAGCTTTCTTT.

This clonotype was counted a few times. This chain joins TRBV5-1 and TRBJ2-3, with TRBD2 matching over 9 bases. This CDR3 comprises 16 residues. Trimming at V came to 0 bases and at J to 2 bases, leaving 4 bases not matched to a gene. The germline V gene encodes CDR1 SGHRS and CDR2 YFSETQ. The CDR3 DNA sequence: TGCGCCAGCAGCTTGGCCAGCGGGGGGTTCACAGATACGCAGTATTTT. This gives the protein CASSLASGGFTDTQYF. Using reference TRBV5-1 and TRBJ2-3 for the parts outside the CDR3, the full variable domain is KAGVTQTPRYLIKTRGQQVTLSCSPISGHRSVSWYQQTPGQGLQFLFEYFSETQRNKGNFPGRFSGRQFSNSRSEMNVSTLELGDSALYLCASSLASGGFTDTQYFGPGTRLTVL.

A note on this clonotype: Just one base apart from a much larger clone, this may be a read error. The rearrangement uses TRBV19 and TRBJ1-1; 8 bases are a match to TRBD1. Germline CDR1 LNHDA, CDR2 SQIVND (reference sequence). The CDR3 loop spans 13 amino acids. The CDR3 nucleotides are TGTGCCAGTAGCTACGACAGGGGAACTGAAGCTCTCTTT. As protein: CASSYDRGTEALF.

This clonotype was found many times. The chain links TRBV20-1 to TRBJ1-6, with 9 positions matching TRBD1. Per germline, CDR1 DFQATT and CDR2 SNEGSKA (reference sequence). The junction had 9 bases not matched to a gene; V was cut back by 3 bases and J by 9 bases. The CDR3 loop spans 15 amino acids. CDR3 nucleotides: TGCAGTGCTAGGCCGGGACAGGGCCGATTTTCACCCCTCCACTTT. Translating gives CSARPGQGRFSPLHF.

This clonotype has at least ten counts. The J gene is TRBJ2-3, the V gene TRBV27, with TRBD2 matching over 11 bases. Germline V gene sequence: CDR1 MNHEY, CDR2 SMNVEV (reference sequence). V was clipped by 5 bases and J by 2 bases; unmatched bases: 9. This CDR3 has 17 amino acids. The CDR3 bases are TGTGCCAGCAGTCCCTATACTAGCGGGGGCAACACAGATACGCAGTATTTT. It encodes CASSPYTSGGNTDTQYF.

This clonotype was observed many times. The rearrangement joins TRBV5-1 to TRBJ2-7; tentatively, D is TRBD1 (5 bases). This CDR3 region has 15 residues. Trimming took 1 base from V and 0 from J, leaving 11 bases between them. Germline CDR1 SGHRS, CDR2 YFSETQ. The CDR3 spells CASSLNRLNSYEQYF. CDR3 bases: TGCGCCAGCAGCTTGAACAGGTTGAACTCCTACGAGCAGTACTTC.

This clonotype was observed at least ten times. The chain couples TRBV20-1 to TRBJ1-5; D is ambiguous. The CDR3 length is 16 residues. Trimming pared 1 base from V and 1 base from J, leaving 14 bases between. Looked up from germline, CDR1 is DFQATT and CDR2 is SNEGSKA (reference sequence). DNA of the CDR3: TGCAGTGCTAGAGGGATGGACTTTGGGAGCAATCAGCCCCAGCATTTT. Its protein is CSARGMDFGSNQPQHF.

This clonotype was seen repeatedly, ten times or more. The chain employs TRBV25-1 and TRBJ1-1; D is unresolved. The CDR3 has 13 residues. V lost 2 bases and J 8 bases, leaving 12 bases between the germline ends. Germline CDR1 is MGHDK and CDR2 is SYGVNS. The CDR3 DNA is TGTGCCAGCAGTGAAATTAACAGAGAAGAAGCTTTCTTT. It encodes CASSEINREEAFF.

This clonotype was observed at least ten times. V is TRBV19 and J is TRBJ1-1, with D maybe TRBD1 (6 bases). Germline CDR1 is LNHDA and CDR2 is SQIVND (reference sequence). Trimming left V 5 bases short and J 4 bases short, with 14 bases between. CDR3 length: 14 residues. CDR3 residues: CASSSTGFGTEAFF. The CDR3 DNA sequence: TGTGCCAGTAGTTCCACAGGGTTTGGCACTGAAGCTTTCTTT.

This clonotype was counted ten times or more. This chain uses TRBV7-2 with TRBJ1-6; tentatively, D is TRBD1 (6 bases). The CDR3 contains 16 residues. CDR1 SGHTA and CDR2 FQGNSA come from the germline V gene. The germline V and J ends were trimmed by 5 bases and 3 bases, with 14 bases remaining between them. The CDR3 here is CASSITQGNYNSPLHF. The CDR3 DNA sequence: TGTGCCAGCAGCATCACACAGGGAAACTATAATTCACCCCTCCACTTT.

This clonotype has ten or more counts. The gene calls are TRBV6-5 and TRBJ1-2, with 8 nucleotides matching TRBD1. Germline V gives CDR1 MNHEY, CDR2 SVGAGI. The CDR3 covers 15 residues. Trimming at V came to 4 bases and at J to 8 bases, leaving 12 bases not matched to a gene. CDR3 in amino acids: CASSSPGTGKLGYTF. The CDR3 bases are TGTGCCAGCAGTTCCCCCGGGACAGGCAAATTGGGCTACACCTTC.